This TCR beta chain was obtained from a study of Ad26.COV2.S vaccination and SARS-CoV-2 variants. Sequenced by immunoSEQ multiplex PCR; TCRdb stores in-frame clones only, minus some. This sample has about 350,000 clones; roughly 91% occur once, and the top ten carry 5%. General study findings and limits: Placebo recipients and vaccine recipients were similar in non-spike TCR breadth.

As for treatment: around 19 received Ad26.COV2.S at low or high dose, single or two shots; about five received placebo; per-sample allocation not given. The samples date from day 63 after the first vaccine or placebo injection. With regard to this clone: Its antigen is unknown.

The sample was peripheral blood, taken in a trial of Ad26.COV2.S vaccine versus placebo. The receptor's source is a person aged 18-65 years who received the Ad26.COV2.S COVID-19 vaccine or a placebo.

CDR3 loop: CASSWDRGTEAFF. The DNA for the CDR3 is TGCGCCAGCAGCTGGGACAGGGGCACTGAAGCTTTCTTT. The rearrangement links TRBV5-1 to TRBJ1-1; 10 bases align to TRBD1. Looked up from germline, CDR1 is SGHRS and CDR2 is YFSETQ. The CDR3 contains 13 residues. V was pared by 3 bases and J by 4 bases, with 0 bases of the junction left unmatched.